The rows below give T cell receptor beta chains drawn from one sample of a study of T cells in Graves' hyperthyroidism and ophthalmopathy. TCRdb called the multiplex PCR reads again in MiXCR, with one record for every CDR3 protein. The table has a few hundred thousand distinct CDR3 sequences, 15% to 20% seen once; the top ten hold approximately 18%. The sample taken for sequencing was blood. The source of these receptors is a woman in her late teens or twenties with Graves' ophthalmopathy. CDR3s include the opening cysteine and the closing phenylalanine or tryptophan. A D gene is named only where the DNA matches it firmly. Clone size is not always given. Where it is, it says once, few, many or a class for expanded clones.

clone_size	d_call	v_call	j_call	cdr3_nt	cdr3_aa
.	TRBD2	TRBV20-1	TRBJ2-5	TGCAGTGCTAGTCATGCCGGGACTAGCGGTACCGAGACCCAGTACTTC	CSASHAGTSGTETQYF
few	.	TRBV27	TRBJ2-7	TGTGCCAGCAGTTTCGGGGGACAGATCTACGAGCAGTACTTC	CASSFGGQIYEQYF
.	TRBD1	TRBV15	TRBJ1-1	TGTGCCACCAGCAGAGATAGGGACAGGGGAAGTGTTGCTTTCTTT	CATSRDRDRGSVAFF
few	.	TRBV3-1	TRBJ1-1	TGTGCCAGCAGCCAAGACGCGGGGGTCGTGCGCACTGAAGCTTTCTTT	CASSQDAGVVRTEAFF
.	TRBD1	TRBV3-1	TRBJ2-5	TGTGCCAGCAGCCAAGGGCACAGGGGGGAGACCCAGTACTTC	CASSQGHRGETQYF
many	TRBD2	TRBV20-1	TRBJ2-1	TGCAGTGCTAGAGAAGCGGGGGGGACCAATGAGCAGTTCTTC	CSAREAGGTNEQFF
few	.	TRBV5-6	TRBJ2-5	TGTGCCAGCAGCTCTCCGGGACAACAAGAGACCCAGTACTTC	CASSSPGQQETQYF
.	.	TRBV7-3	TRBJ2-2	TGTGCCAGCAGTCTCTATCCGGGCGGGGCGAACACCGGGGAGCTGTTTTTT	CASSLYPGGANTGELFF
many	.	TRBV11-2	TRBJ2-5	TGTGCCAGCAGCTTAGTAGGGAGAAGGGCGCAAGAGACCCAGTACTTC	CASSLVGRRAQETQYF
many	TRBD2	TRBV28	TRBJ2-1	TGTGCCAGCAGACTTCCTAGCGGCCGGGGGAAGGAGCAGTTCTTC	CASRLPSGRGKEQFF
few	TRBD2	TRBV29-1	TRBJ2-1	TGCAGCGTTGTGGGGCTCAGCGGGGGTTCAGCTGAGCAGTTCTTC	CSVVGLSGGSAEQFF
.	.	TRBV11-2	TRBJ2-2	TGTGCCAGCAGCTCGAATACAGGCGGTTGGACCGGGGAGCTGTTTTTT	CASSSNTGGWTGELFF
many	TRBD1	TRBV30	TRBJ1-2	TGTGCCTCGACAGGGGGCATCTATGGCTACACCTTC	CASTGGIYGYTF
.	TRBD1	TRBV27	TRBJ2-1	TGTGCCAGCAGTCAGGGACAGTACTACAATGAGCAGTTCTTC	CASSQGQYYNEQFF
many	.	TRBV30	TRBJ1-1	TGTGCCTGGAGCCGTATAGGTGGGGGCACTGAAGCTTTCTTT	CAWSRIGGGTEAFF
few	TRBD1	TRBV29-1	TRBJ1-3	TGCAGCGTTCAACCGGGACAGGGGGCGGCGGGAAACACCATATATTTT	CSVQPGQGAAGNTIYF